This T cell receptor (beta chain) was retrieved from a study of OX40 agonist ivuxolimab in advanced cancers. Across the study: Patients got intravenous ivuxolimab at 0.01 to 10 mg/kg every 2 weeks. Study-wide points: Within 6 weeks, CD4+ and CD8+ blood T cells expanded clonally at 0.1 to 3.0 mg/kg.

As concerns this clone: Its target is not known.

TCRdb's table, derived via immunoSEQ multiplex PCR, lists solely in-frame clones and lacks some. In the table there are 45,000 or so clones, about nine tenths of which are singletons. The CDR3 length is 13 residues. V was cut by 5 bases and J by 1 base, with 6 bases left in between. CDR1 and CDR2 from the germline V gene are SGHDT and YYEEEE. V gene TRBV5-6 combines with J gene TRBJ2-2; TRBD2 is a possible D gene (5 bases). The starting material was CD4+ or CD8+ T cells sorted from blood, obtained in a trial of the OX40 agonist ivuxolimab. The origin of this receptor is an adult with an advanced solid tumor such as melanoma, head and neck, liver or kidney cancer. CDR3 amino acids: CASSRGNTGELFF. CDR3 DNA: TGTGCCAGCAGTCGGGGGAACACCGGGGAGCTGTTTTTT.